Listed below are T cell receptor beta chains from one sample, sequenced in a study of regulatory T cells in long-lasting Graves disease. TCRdb reprocessed the multiplex PCR reads with MiXCR, giving one entry per CDR3 protein. Here the sample spans over 450,000 distinct CDR3 sequences, about a fifth being singletons. The material was peripheral blood mononuclear cells (PBMCs), obtained when the disease was refractory, from a patient treated with antithyroid drugs. These receptors all stem from a female donor with Graves disease. CDR3s include the opening cysteine and the closing phenylalanine or tryptophan. Each record gives: V gene, D gene, clone size, J gene, CDR3 protein, CDR3 DNA. A D gene is named only where the DNA matches it firmly. Size values are once, few and many counts, or a class for expanded clones, and some rows have none.

v_call: TRBV19
d_call: .
clone_size: many
j_call: TRBJ1-2
cdr3_aa: CASSDRGTSDGYTF
cdr3_nt: TGTGCCAGTAGTGACCGCGGGACATCAGATGGCTACACCTTC

v_call: TRBV7-9
d_call: .
clone_size: .
j_call: TRBJ2-5
cdr3_aa: CASSWAGPVTQYF
cdr3_nt: TGTGCCAGCAGCTGGGCGGGACCGGTGACCCAGTACTTC

v_call: TRBV3-1
d_call: TRBD2
clone_size: few
j_call: TRBJ2-7
cdr3_aa: CASSQAFGTSGGDEQYF
cdr3_nt: TGTGCCAGCAGCCAAGCCTTCGGGACTAGCGGGGGCGACGAGCAGTACTTC

v_call: TRBV19
d_call: TRBD1
clone_size: few
j_call: TRBJ1-2
cdr3_aa: CASSIAGQVVYGYTF
cdr3_nt: TGTGCCAGTAGTATAGCCGGACAGGTCGTCTATGGCTACACCTTC

v_call: TRBV10-3
d_call: .
clone_size: few
j_call: TRBJ1-5
cdr3_aa: CAISGTEGTSNQPQHF
cdr3_nt: TGTGCCATCAGTGGCACCGAAGGCACTAGCAATCAGCCCCAGCATTTT

v_call: TRBV25-1
d_call: TRBD2
clone_size: .
j_call: TRBJ2-1
cdr3_aa: CASSEYGTSGSNEQFF
cdr3_nt: TGTGCCAGCAGTGAATACGGGACTAGCGGGAGCAATGAGCAGTTCTTC

v_call: TRBV28
d_call: TRBD2
clone_size: .
j_call: TRBJ2-7
cdr3_aa: CASGSQTGLAGGYEQYF
cdr3_nt: TGTGCCAGCGGTTCGCAAACGGGACTAGCGGGAGGCTACGAGCAGTACTTC

v_call: TRBV12-3/TRBV12-4
d_call: .
clone_size: .
j_call: TRBJ1-1
cdr3_aa: CASSLRENYPEAFF
cdr3_nt: TGTGCCAGCAGTCTCAGGGAAAACTACCCTGAAGCTTTCTTT

v_call: TRBV19
d_call: .
clone_size: .
j_call: TRBJ2-7
cdr3_aa: CASSPRGRTPFSYEQYF
cdr3_nt: TGTGCCAGTAGTCCCCGGGGTCGCACTCCATTCTCCTACGAGCAGTACTTC

v_call: TRBV27
d_call: .
clone_size: .
j_call: TRBJ2-2
cdr3_aa: CASSLPPAVNTGELFF
cdr3_nt: TGTGCCAGCAGTTTACCCCCAGCGGTGAACACCGGGGAGCTGTTTTTT

v_call: TRBV28
d_call: .
clone_size: few
j_call: TRBJ2-7
cdr3_aa: CASSFSTSPRSGDLSSYEQYF
cdr3_nt: TGTGCCAGCAGTTTTTCCACCTCCCCACGGTCGGGAGATTTGAGCTCCTACGAGCAGTACTTC

v_call: TRBV6-5
d_call: TRBD2
clone_size: few
j_call: TRBJ2-7
cdr3_aa: CASSYGAGAGDEQYF
cdr3_nt: TGTGCCAGCAGTTACGGAGCGGGAGCTGGGGACGAGCAGTACTTC

v_call: TRBV12-3/TRBV12-4
d_call: TRBD2
clone_size: many
j_call: TRBJ2-7
cdr3_aa: CASSYFLAGGPGEQYF
cdr3_nt: TGTGCCAGCAGCTATTTCCTAGCGGGAGGGCCGGGTGAGCAGTACTTC

v_call: TRBV24-1
d_call: TRBD1
clone_size: .
j_call: TRBJ2-5
cdr3_aa: CATSDRSDREETQYF
cdr3_nt: TGTGCCACCAGTGACCGCAGTGACAGGGAAGAGACCCAGTACTTC

v_call: TRBV7-8
d_call: .
clone_size: few
j_call: TRBJ2-1
cdr3_aa: CASSLAGFGYEQFF
cdr3_nt: TGTGCCAGCAGCTTAGCGGGGTTTGGCTACGAGCAGTTCTTC

v_call: TRBV2
d_call: .
clone_size: many
j_call: TRBJ1-2
cdr3_aa: CASIWTGGGYGYTF
cdr3_nt: TGTGCCAGCATATGGACCGGAGGGGGCTATGGCTACACCTTC

v_call: TRBV11-2
d_call: TRBD2
clone_size: many
j_call: TRBJ2-5
cdr3_aa: CASSLGPAGLQETQYF
cdr3_nt: TGTGCCAGCAGCTTAGGGCCAGCGGGGTTGCAAGAGACCCAGTACTTC

v_call: TRBV9
d_call: .
clone_size: few
j_call: TRBJ1-6
cdr3_aa: CASATSAESSYNSPLHF
cdr3_nt: TGTGCCAGCGCTACTTCGGCCGAGAGCTCCTATAATTCACCCCTCCACTTT

v_call: TRBV29-1
d_call: TRBD1
clone_size: few
j_call: TRBJ1-1
cdr3_aa: CSVEGTGTEAFF
cdr3_nt: TGCAGCGTTGAAGGGACAGGGACTGAAGCTTTCTTT

v_call: TRBV15
d_call: .
clone_size: few
j_call: TRBJ2-7
cdr3_aa: CATSREGWGAEQYF
cdr3_nt: TGTGCCACCAGCAGAGAGGGCTGGGGGGCCGAGCAGTACTTC

v_call: TRBV7-8
d_call: TRBD1
clone_size: many
j_call: TRBJ1-1
cdr3_aa: CASSLGGQGLNTEAFF
cdr3_nt: TGTGCCAGCAGCTTAGGTGGACAGGGGCTGAACACTGAAGCTTTCTTT

v_call: TRBV7-3
d_call: TRBD1
clone_size: many
j_call: TRBJ1-2
cdr3_aa: CASSNRTGRYTF
cdr3_nt: TGTGCCAGCAGCAATCGGACAGGACGCTACACCTTC

v_call: TRBV10-3
d_call: .
clone_size: many
j_call: TRBJ2-7
cdr3_aa: CAISEGPPYEQYF
cdr3_nt: TGTGCCATCAGTGAAGGCCCTCCCTACGAGCAGTACTTC

v_call: TRBV6-5
d_call: TRBD2
clone_size: few
j_call: TRBJ2-5
cdr3_aa: CASSYGSGSGETQYF
cdr3_nt: TGTGCCAGCAGTTACGGTAGCGGGAGCGGAGAGACCCAGTACTTC

v_call: TRBV29-1
d_call: .
clone_size: few
j_call: TRBJ1-1
cdr3_aa: CSVVGGSSEAFF
cdr3_nt: TGCAGCGTTGTGGGGGGAAGCTCTGAAGCTTTCTTT

v_call: TRBV6-5
d_call: .
clone_size: .
j_call: TRBJ1-1
cdr3_aa: CASSYYLNTEAFF
cdr3_nt: TGTGCCAGCAGTTACTATCTGAACACTGAAGCTTTCTTT

v_call: TRBV27
d_call: TRBD1
clone_size: many
j_call: TRBJ1-6
cdr3_aa: CASSRNRGNSPLHF
cdr3_nt: TGTGCCAGCAGTCGTAACAGGGGGAATTCACCCCTCCACTTT

v_call: TRBV30
d_call: .
clone_size: few
j_call: TRBJ1-1
cdr3_aa: CAWSVLSPWAEAFF
cdr3_nt: TGTGCCTGGAGTGTACTTTCTCCTTGGGCTGAAGCTTTCTTT

v_call: TRBV6-1
d_call: .
clone_size: many
j_call: TRBJ1-2
cdr3_aa: CASSLTRVDGYTF
cdr3_nt: TGTGCCAGCAGTCTCACCCGGGTGGATGGCTACACCTTC

v_call: TRBV28
d_call: .
clone_size: many
j_call: TRBJ1-6
cdr3_aa: CASRNPGLNSPLHF
cdr3_nt: TGTGCCAGCCGCAATCCGGGGCTCAATTCACCCCTCCACTTT

v_call: TRBV6-5
d_call: .
clone_size: few
j_call: TRBJ1-1
cdr3_aa: CASSYSGGNRVF
cdr3_nt: TGTGCCAGCAGTTACTCAGGGGGGAACAGAGTATTT

v_call: TRBV7-9
d_call: .
clone_size: few
j_call: TRBJ2-6
cdr3_aa: CASVPGMLTGANVLTF
cdr3_nt: TGTGCCAGTGTGCCGGGGATGCTCACTGGGGCCAACGTCCTGACTTTC

v_call: TRBV11-2
d_call: TRBD1
clone_size: .
j_call: TRBJ2-7
cdr3_aa: CASSLEPRDRTYEQYF
cdr3_nt: TGTGCCAGCAGCTTAGAACCCCGGGACAGAACCTACGAGCAGTACTTC

v_call: TRBV4-1
d_call: TRBD1
clone_size: .
j_call: TRBJ2-3
cdr3_aa: CASSQDRFRGQSLRDTQYF
cdr3_nt: TGCGCCAGCAGCCAAGATCGCTTTAGGGGACAGAGCTTAAGAGATACGCAGTATTTT

v_call: TRBV11-2
d_call: TRBD2
clone_size: .
j_call: TRBJ2-2
cdr3_aa: CASSQSQLAGGPTGELFF
cdr3_nt: TGTGCCAGCAGCCAGAGCCAACTAGCGGGGGGGCCGACCGGGGAGCTGTTTTTT

v_call: TRBV2
d_call: .
clone_size: many
j_call: TRBJ1-1
cdr3_aa: CASSEAAAIEAFF
cdr3_nt: TGTGCCAGCAGTGAGGCCGCCGCGATTGAAGCTTTCTTT

v_call: TRBV7-9
d_call: .
clone_size: .
j_call: TRBJ2-2
cdr3_aa: CASPPPDSLNTGELFF
cdr3_nt: TGTGCCAGCCCACCCCCGGACAGCTTGAACACCGGGGAGCTGTTTTTT

v_call: TRBV27
d_call: .
clone_size: few
j_call: TRBJ1-2
cdr3_aa: CASSLYRGNYGYTF
cdr3_nt: TGTGCCAGCAGTTTATACAGAGGGAACTATGGCTACACCTTC

v_call: TRBV6-5
d_call: .
clone_size: many
j_call: TRBJ2-2
cdr3_aa: CASSYGITGELFF
cdr3_nt: TGTGCCAGCAGTTACGGGATAACCGGGGAGCTGTTTTTT

v_call: TRBV7-9
d_call: TRBD2
clone_size: many
j_call: TRBJ2-5
cdr3_aa: CASSTDRRGLGRETQYF
cdr3_nt: TGTGCCAGCAGCACCGATCGCCGGGGACTAGGGAGGGAGACCCAGTACTTC

v_call: TRBV6-5
d_call: TRBD1
clone_size: many
j_call: TRBJ1-6
cdr3_aa: CASSYGRGNSPLHF
cdr3_nt: TGTGCCAGCAGTTACGGCAGGGGGAATTCACCCCTCCACTTT

v_call: TRBV18
d_call: .
clone_size: .
j_call: TRBJ1-1
cdr3_aa: CASSPINSNTEAFF
cdr3_nt: TGTGCCAGCTCACCGATAAATTCGAACACTGAAGCTTTCTTT

v_call: TRBV24-1
d_call: TRBD1
clone_size: many
j_call: TRBJ2-5
cdr3_aa: CATSDRTGLKETQYF
cdr3_nt: TGTGCCACCAGTGATAGGACAGGGCTAAAAGAGACCCAGTACTTC

v_call: TRBV9
d_call: TRBD2
clone_size: many
j_call: TRBJ2-5
cdr3_aa: CASSVALAEETQYF
cdr3_nt: TGTGCCAGCAGCGTAGCACTAGCGGAAGAGACCCAGTACTTC

v_call: TRBV2
d_call: .
clone_size: few
j_call: TRBJ1-1
cdr3_aa: CASSAGTVVEAAEAFF
cdr3_nt: TGTGCCAGCAGTGCCGGGACGGTTGTTGAAGCGGCTGAAGCTTTCTTT

v_call: TRBV27
d_call: .
clone_size: many
j_call: TRBJ1-1
cdr3_aa: CASSLAGTLNTEAFF
cdr3_nt: TGTGCCAGCAGTTTGGCCGGGACATTGAACACTGAAGCTTTCTTT

v_call: TRBV20-1
d_call: TRBD2
clone_size: few
j_call: TRBJ2-3
cdr3_aa: CSAPPTSGGTDTQYF
cdr3_nt: TGCAGTGCTCCTCCGACTAGCGGGGGCACAGATACGCAGTATTTT

v_call: TRBV7-3
d_call: .
clone_size: .
j_call: TRBJ2-2
cdr3_aa: CASSWRGGRTGELFF
cdr3_nt: TGTGCCAGCAGCTGGAGAGGGGGTCGAACCGGGGAGCTGTTTTTT

v_call: TRBV11-2
d_call: .
clone_size: few
j_call: TRBJ2-7
cdr3_aa: CASSLVAASPYEQYF
cdr3_nt: TGTGCCAGCAGCTTAGTCGCAGCTTCCCCCTACGAGCAGTACTTC

v_call: TRBV6-5
d_call: TRBD1
clone_size: few
j_call: TRBJ2-7
cdr3_aa: CASSYLGRTGASLYEQYF
cdr3_nt: TGTGCCAGCAGTTACTTAGGGCGGACAGGGGCAAGTCTCTACGAGCAGTACTTC

v_call: TRBV28
d_call: TRBD2
clone_size: many
j_call: TRBJ2-5
cdr3_aa: CASSLMWGGETQYF
cdr3_nt: TGTGCCAGCAGTTTGATGTGGGGGGGGGAGACCCAGTACTTC

v_call: TRBV19
d_call: TRBD2
clone_size: few
j_call: TRBJ2-7
cdr3_aa: CASSITGTTHYEQYF
cdr3_nt: TGTGCCAGTAGTATCACCGGGACTACTCACTACGAGCAGTACTTC

v_call: TRBV28
d_call: .
clone_size: many
j_call: TRBJ1-2
cdr3_aa: CASSLMGLGYGYTF
cdr3_nt: TGTGCCAGCAGTTTGATGGGGCTGGGCTATGGCTACACCTTC

v_call: TRBV28
d_call: .
clone_size: many
j_call: TRBJ1-3
cdr3_aa: CASSSTGPPGNTIYF
cdr3_nt: TGTGCCAGCAGTTCAACAGGGCCGCCTGGAAACACCATATATTTT

v_call: TRBV9
d_call: TRBD1
clone_size: few
j_call: TRBJ2-5
cdr3_aa: CASNVGQGIQETQYF
cdr3_nt: TGTGCCAGCAACGTCGGACAGGGAATCCAAGAGACCCAGTACTTC

v_call: TRBV7-2
d_call: .
clone_size: few
j_call: TRBJ2-7
cdr3_aa: CASSFSWGPTYEQYF
cdr3_nt: TGTGCCAGCAGCTTTTCTTGGGGACCCACCTACGAGCAGTACTTC

v_call: TRBV11-2
d_call: TRBD1
clone_size: many
j_call: TRBJ2-7
cdr3_aa: CASSFDRGYEQYF
cdr3_nt: TGTGCCAGCAGCTTTGACAGGGGCTACGAGCAGTACTTC

v_call: TRBV7-3
d_call: .
clone_size: many
j_call: TRBJ2-7
cdr3_aa: CASSSSQGYEQYF
cdr3_nt: TGTGCCAGCAGCTCCTCCCAGGGCTACGAGCAGTACTTC

v_call: TRBV30
d_call: .
clone_size: many
j_call: TRBJ1-1
cdr3_aa: CAWSSQGDTEAFF
cdr3_nt: TGTGCCTGGAGTTCACAGGGTGACACTGAAGCTTTCTTT